This is a list of T cell receptor beta chains from one sample in a study of graft-versus-host responses after intestinal transplantation. Their specific antigens are unknown. Profiling relied on immunoSEQ multiplex PCR, and the TCRdb table lists in-frame clones only, not all of them. The sample lists around 100,000 clones; approximately 84% were seen once. The starting material was unstimulated CD4+ T cells sorted from spleen or lymph node cells, obtained before intestinal transplant. These receptors were obtained from a human donor who received an intestinal transplant. Each CDR3 is given without its conserved first and last residue.

V gene	CDR3 protein
TRBV21-1	ASSKGLAGVGGEQF
TRBV29-1	SVWDRGNQETQY
TRBV30	AWRPLGGLAFNEQY
TRBV2	ASSDNGFTEAF
TRBV11-2	ASSPPSRTDTQY
TRBV5-6	ASSRWEGGRSEQF
TRBV30	AWSRDRGSSYNSPLH
TRBV9	ASSEYPLAGGATDTQY
TRBV7-9	ASSPRGRLEETQY
TRBV6-6	ASSYLPWGRDTEAF
TRBV19	ASSIGATPFSEQF
TRBV10-3	AISGRSVTMNTEAF
TRBV27	ASRLRLGRSYEQY
TRBV6-5	ASSVTGVNQPQH
TRBV9	ASSVEGVQGGPQH
TRBV6-1	ASKSFRQGNQPQH
TRBV11-2	ASSPRLSGPSNTGELF
TRBV7-2	ASKPGLAGAGEQY
TRBV28	ASSFLYYEQF
TRBV5-1	ASSLEGASRTDTQY
TRBV4-2	ASSQPPTGELF
TRBV27	ASSPRRGYNEQF
TRBV5-1	ASSLTTFSYEQY
TRBV7-9	ASSPGLAGVETQY
TRBV5-1	ASSFGPGGISYNEQF
TRBV6-5	ASSYDRGAEQY
TRBV6-4	ASRRTSGTNEQF
TRBV5-4	ASSFAGGYT
TRBV7-3	ASSLNAYNEQF
TRBV12-5	ARGLEGGEDYGYT
TRBV6-1	ASSGHLGNEQF